This T cell receptor (beta chain) was recovered during a study of T cells in Graves' hyperthyroidism and ophthalmopathy. Template material for amplifying TCR beta CDR3 regions consisted of RNA transcripts. HTBI primers were employed in a first-round RT-PCR of the TCR CDR3. TCRdb itself ran the multiplex PCR reads through MiXCR, one entry per CDR3 protein. The data hold 600,000 to 850,000 distinct CDR3 sequences, with around a sixth observed a single time. CDR1 is DFQATT, CDR2 SNEGSKA, per germline (reference sequence). Unmatched junction bases numbered 0, after V lost 5 bases and J lost 2 bases. The CDR3 consists of 12 residues.

The chain recombines TRBV20-1 with TRBJ2-7, with 10 bases identical to TRBD1. This TCR was sampled from a woman aged 50 to 65 with Graves' hyperthyroidism that later progressed to Graves' ophthalmopathy. Source material: blood. Here the CDR3 DNA reads TGCAGTGCTGGGACAGGGGCCTACGAGCAGTACTTC. Its translation is CSAGTGAYEQYF.